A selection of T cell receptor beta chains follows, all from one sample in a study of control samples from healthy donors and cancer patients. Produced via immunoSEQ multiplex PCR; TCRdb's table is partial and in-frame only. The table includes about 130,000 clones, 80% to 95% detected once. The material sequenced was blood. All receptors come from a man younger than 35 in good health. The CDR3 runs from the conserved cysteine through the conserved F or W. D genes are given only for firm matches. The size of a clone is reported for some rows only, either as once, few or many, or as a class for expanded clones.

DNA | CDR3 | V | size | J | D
TGTGCCAGTAGTATAGTCAAGGGCACACGAGGTGAAAAACTGTTTTTT | CASSIVKGTRGEKLFF | TRBV19 | . | TRBJ1-4 | .
TGTGCCAGCAGAGCGGGGGGGGCCCACCATGGCTACACCTTC | CASRAGGAHHGYTF | TRBV3-1/TRBV3-2 | . | TRBJ1-2 | .
TGCGCCAGCAGTTACACCACCCTGCTGGGGGCTGGGAACTATGGCTACACCTTC | CASSYTTLLGAGNYGYTF | TRBV5-1 | . | TRBJ1-2 | .
TGTGCCAGCAGTGACCAGGCCGCGGGGGTAGTGCAGTTCTTC | CASSDQAAGVVQFF | TRBV6-1 | few | TRBJ2-1 | TRBD2
TGTGCCAGCAGCGTGGGGGTTGATACTACGCAGTATTTT | CASSVGVDTTQYF | TRBV9 | . | TRBJ2-3 | .
TGTGCCAGCAGCGTAGGCGGGCCCGGGGGCCAAACCTACGAGCAGTACTTC | CASSVGGPGGQTYEQYF | TRBV9 | . | TRBJ2-7 | .
TGTGCCAGCAGTGAGTGGGTGAACACTGAAGCTTTCTTT | CASSEWVNTEAFF | TRBV6-1 | medium-sized | TRBJ1-1 | .
TGTGCCAGTAGCCGTACAGCGAACACCGGGGAGCTGTTTTTT | CASSRTANTGELFF | TRBV19 | . | TRBJ2-2 | .
TGTGCCAGTAGTCGCGGCCTGACAGCCATCTCCTACGAGCAGTACTTC | CASSRGLTAISYEQYF | TRBV19 | . | TRBJ2-7 | .
TGTGCCAGCAGTTACTTGTTACAGGGTTGGGACGAGCAGTACTTC | CASSYLLQGWDEQYF | TRBV6-5 | . | TRBJ2-7 | .
TGTGCCAGCAGTTACGGGCAGGGGGCGCGGGAGCAGTACTTC | CASSYGQGAREQYF | TRBV6-5 | . | TRBJ2-7 | TRBD1
TGTGCCACCAGTACCCCTATTCACAGTTTGAACACCATATATTTT | CATSTPIHSLNTIYF | TRBV15 | . | TRBJ1-3 | .
TGTGCCAGCAGCCTACTCATTACTGGCTCCTACAATGAGCAGTTCTTC | CASSLLITGSYNEQFF | TRBV7-9 | . | TRBJ2-1 | .
TGCGCCAGCAGCACCTCACCAGGGTTAACTGAAGCTTTCTTT | CASSTSPGLTEAFF | TRBV5-1 | . | TRBJ1-1 | .
TGTGCCAGCAGCTTGGGCCGACAGGTTGAAGATACGCAGTATTTT | CASSLGRQVEDTQYF | TRBV5-4 | . | TRBJ2-3 | .
TGTGCCAGCAGTGAAGTAGGGCAGGGCGACGAGCAGTACTTC | CASSEVGQGDEQYF | TRBV6-1 | . | TRBJ2-7 | .
TGTGCCTGGCAAAACACTGAAGCTTTCTTT | CAWQNTEAFF | TRBV30 | . | TRBJ1-1 | .
TGTGCCAGCAGCGTAGCTTGGCTTCAGAACAATGAGCAGTTCTTC | CASSVAWLQNNEQFF | TRBV9 | few | TRBJ2-1 | .
TGTGCCAGCAGCGTACTCCGGGACAGGAATGAAAAACTGTTTTTT | CASSVLRDRNEKLFF | TRBV7-9 | . | TRBJ1-4 | TRBD1
TGTGCCAGCAGTGACCACTACAGGGGTGTCCTCTCCTACAATGAGCAGTTCTTC | CASSDHYRGVLSYNEQFF | TRBV6-4 | . | TRBJ2-1 | TRBD1
TGTGCCAGCAGTGACGATACAGGGGGCTTAAGACAGCCCCAGCATTTT | CASSDDTGGLRQPQHF | TRBV6-1 | . | TRBJ1-5 | TRBD1
TGTGCCAGCAGCTTCCGGATAGGGGGGGCTGGCTACGAGCAGTACTTC | CASSFRIGGAGYEQYF | TRBV7-2 | once | TRBJ2-7 | .
TGTGCCAGCAGCCTCACACGCGGACGTTCCGACTACGAGCAGTACTTC | CASSLTRGRSDYEQYF | TRBV3-1/TRBV3-2 | . | TRBJ2-7 | .
TGTGCCACCAGCTTAGACAGGGGTGGGTATGGCTACACCTTC | CATSLDRGGYGYTF | TRBV15 | . | TRBJ1-2 | TRBD1